This T cell receptor (beta chain) is drawn from a study of beta chain features in type 1 diabetes. Points from the study as a whole: Type 1 diabetes patients showed a moderate but significant shortening of TCRB CDR3s in all four CD4+ subsets. Sampled from patients, naive, central memory and Treg TCRB repertoires appeared more similar than those sampled from healthy donors. VDJ junctions in type 1 diabetes patients carried more deletions and fewer insertions.

The whole isolated RNA underwent reverse transcription, so sequencing captured expressed TCRB transcripts. The assay was immunoSEQ multiplex PCR, and TCRdb's table has in-frame clones only and misses some. In the table there are around 280,000 clones, around 16% of which are singletons. CDR1 and CDR2 (germline): SNHLY, FYNNEI. The CDR3 runs 12 residues. This clone was found a few times. Its antigen is not known. An end of the junction differs from the germline gene, which may be a read error. What was sequenced was naive CD4+ T cells from blood. This clonotype originated in a man between 18 and 35 years old with type 1 diabetes. This sequence joins TRBV2 and TRBJ2-7, with D maybe TRBD2 (6 bases). The CDR3 protein is CASNPEGSGLQF. The CDR3 DNA is TGTGCCAGCAACCCGGAGGGAAGCGGTCTTCAGTTC.